The following is a T cell receptor beta chain sequence with its context. The data belong to a study of T cells expressing NK-cell markers. For each CDR3 protein, TCRdb gives one entry from its re-call of the 5' RACE reads, without DNA. This table holds 500,000 to 700,000 distinct CDR3 sequences. The clonotype comes from a man aged 18-30 years in good health. Sequencing was done on a sample of blood T cells: a sorted CD56 or NKG2C T cell subset, CD4+ or CD8+ T cells, or bulk PBMC T cells (not recorded which).

The CDR3 sequence is CASTIGTWGANQPQHF. V and J are TRBV12-3 or TRBV12-4 and TRBJ1-5; TCRdb designates TRBD1, a call that cannot be tested without DNA. CDR3 length: 16 amino acids.